Listed here are 26 T cell receptor beta chains from one sample, sequenced in a study of shared clonotypes between healthy human individuals. Terminally differentiated effector memory CD45RA+ cells were excluded from the naive CD8 cells, which were CD45RO-negative and positively selected for CCR7. Some clones are missing from TCRdb's copy, which holds only in-frame ones; the method was immunoSEQ multiplex PCR. This sample has 630,000 or so clones; nearly 98% occur once, and the top ten carry 0.3%. Input material: naive CD8+ T cells sorted from blood. These receptors originate from a young man in good health.

The V call is TRBV29-1, the J call TRBJ2-3; D call uncertain. V was shortened by 7 bases and J by 4 bases, with 18 bases between the two germline ends. This CDR3 has 14 amino acids. Germline CDR1 SQVTM, CDR2 ANQGSEA. CDR3 sequence: CSASDVGRSDTQYF. CDR3 bases: TGCAGCGCGTCGGATGTAGGGCGATCAGATACGCAGTATTTT.

V gene TRBV19 combines with J gene TRBJ1-5, with D unclear. CDR1 is LNHDA, CDR2 SQIVND, per germline (reference sequence). The CDR3 contains 15 residues. Trimming pared 8 bases from V and 2 bases from J, leaving 16 bases between. The CDR3 loop is CASFYYVRRNQPQHF. The CDR3 nucleotides are TGTGCCAGTTTCTACTATGTCAGGCGCAATCAGCCCCAGCATTTT. The full variable domain, completed using reference TRBV19 and TRBJ1-5, is DGGITQSPKYLFRKEGQNVTLSCEQNLNHDAMYWYRQDPGQGLRLIYYSQIVNDFQKGDIAEGYSVSREKKESFPLTVTSAQKNPTAFYLCASFYYVRRNQPQHFGDGTRLSIL.

The chain uses TRBV11-2 and TRBJ2-7; the D gene is possibly TRBD1 (5 bases). CDR3 length: 15 amino acids. CDR1 SGHAT and CDR2 FQNNGV come from the germline V gene. Trimming took 0 bases from V and 4 from J, leaving 13 bases between them. The CDR3 here is CASSLDSRGWYEQYF. The CDR3 nucleotides are TGTGCCAGCAGCTTAGATTCTAGGGGCTGGTACGAGCAGTACTTC.

The J gene is TRBJ2-7, the V gene TRBV6-1; D is ambiguous. V gave up 6 bases and J gave up 2 bases, with 14 bases separating them. Germline V gene data show CDR1 as MNHNS and CDR2 as SASEGT. This CDR3 is 14 amino acids long. This CDR3 is CASRELDSAYEQYF. As DNA, the CDR3 is TGTGCCAGCAGGGAGCTCGACTCCGCCTACGAGCAGTACTTC.

V and J are TRBV27 and TRBJ2-7; a weak D match, TRBD1 (5 bases). From germline, CDR1 is MNHEY and CDR2 SMNVEV (reference sequence). The CDR3 length is 14 residues. Trimming left V 2 bases short and J 5 bases short, with 13 bases between. CDR3 in DNA: TGTGCCAGCAGTTTAAGGGCAGGGCGACACGAGCAGTACTTC. It codes for CASSLRAGRHEQYF.

V is TRBV27 and J is TRBJ2-1, with 9 bases matching TRBD2. Germline CDR1 MNHEY, CDR2 SMNVEV (reference sequence). Losses at the gene ends were 5 bases for V and 8 bases for J; bases not matched to a gene: 13. CDR3 length: 16 residues. Here the CDR3 reads CASSPRRLAAPYEQFF. The CDR3, as DNA: TGTGCCAGCAGTCCACGCCGACTAGCGGCCCCATATGAGCAGTTCTTC.

The chain is built from TRBV7-9 and TRBJ2-1; D is uncertain. This CDR3 has 15 amino acids. Germline values: CDR1 SEHNR, CDR2 FQNEAQ (reference sequence). V lost 1 base, J lost 2 bases, and 9 bases lay in between. CDR3 nucleotides: TGTGCCAGCAGCTTAGGGCGGCTGACCTACAATGAGCAGTTCTTC. Its protein is CASSLGRLTYNEQFF.

With respect to this clone: No DNA is shown, since the ends of the CDR3 on it are uncertain; the CDR3 is the one TCRdb lists. The chain is built from TRBV1 and TRBJ2-6; no DNA check was done on the table's D call, TRBD1. TRBV1 is flagged as a pseudogene. From its first to its last residue, the CDR3 has 17 amino acids. The CDR3 region is CTSSYPCAQSRANVLTF.

This clone has a single count. This chain uses TRBV13 with TRBJ2-1; 11 bases fit TRBD2. Unmatched junction bases numbered 17, after V lost 2 bases and J lost 2 bases. Germline-derived CDR1 and CDR2 are PRHDT and FYEKMQ (reference sequence). The CDR3 has 21 residues. The CDR3 DNA is TGTGCCAGCAGCTTAAACCTCTTGACTAGCGGGACACTTCCTACCTACAATGAGCAGTTCTTC. Amino acids: CASSLNLLTSGTLPTYNEQFF.

This sequence joins TRBV10-3 and TRBJ1-1, with a possible D match to TRBD1 (5 bases). V dropped 3 bases and J dropped 11 bases, with 16 bases sitting between them. This CDR3 has 13 amino acids. Looked up from germline, CDR1 is ENHRY and CDR2 is SYGVKD. The CDR3 nucleotides are TGTGCCATCAGTGAACCGGCAGGGCGGTTTGCTTTCTTT. Residues: CAISEPAGRFAFF.

CDR3 residues: CAWSVGSGTDTQYF. The DNA of the CDR3 is TGTGCCTGGAGTGTAGGTTCGGGCACAGATACGCAGTATTTT. The chain is built from TRBV30 and TRBJ2-3; D is undetermined. Germline CDR1 GTSNPN, CDR2 SVGIG (reference sequence). The germline V and J ends were trimmed by 0 bases and 1 base, with 8 bases remaining between them. There are 14 residues in the CDR3.

This clone was seen once. This sequence joins TRBV29-1 and TRBJ2-1; TRBD2 matches 15 bases. The CDR3 covers 17 residues. V lost 3 bases to trimming and J lost 0 bases; unmatched junction nucleotides: 3. Germline CDR1 SQVTM, CDR2 ANQGSEA. CDR3 sequence (DNA): TGCAGCGTTGACGGACTAGCGGGAGGGGTCTCCTACAATGAGCAGTTCTTC. The encoded protein is CSVDGLAGGVSYNEQFF.

This chain links TRBV29-1 with TRBJ1-1, with D uncertain. Germline assignment: CDR1 SQVTM and CDR2 ANQGSEA. There are 14 residues in the CDR3. Trimming removed 2 bases at V and 1 base at J, with 11 bases between. DNA for the CDR3: TGCAGCGTTGAACCCAGGTTGGGGAACACTGAAGCTTTCTTT. This translates into CSVEPRLGNTEAFF. Drawing the rest from reference TRBV29-1 and TRBJ1-1, the complete variable domain is SAVISQKPSRDICQRGTSLTIQCQVDSQVTMMFWYRQQPGQSLTLIATANQGSEATYESGFVIDKFPISRPNLTFSTLTVSNMSPEDSSIYLCSVEPRLGNTEAFFGQGTRLTVV.

This clone was seen just once. V and J are TRBV29-1 and TRBJ2-7, with 11 bases identical to TRBD1. There are 15 residues in the CDR3. The germline V gene has CDR1 SQVTM and CDR2 ANQGSEA. V lost 4 bases and J lost 0; bases outside the gene matches: 5. CDR3 bases: TGCAGCGTTGTTGGGGACAGGGGGAGCTCCTACGAGCAGTACTTC. This translates into CSVVGDRGSSYEQYF.

This rearrangement joins TRBV11-2 to TRBJ2-1, with 10 positions matching TRBD2. V was clipped by 4 bases and J by 9 bases; unmatched bases: 6. Germline lookup yields CDR1 SGHAT and CDR2 FQNNGV. This CDR3 region has 14 residues. CDR3 region: CASSSLAGDFEQFF. Written as DNA, the CDR3 is TGTGCCAGCAGCTCCCTAGCGGGAGACTTTGAGCAGTTCTTC.

The chain recombines TRBV27 with TRBJ2-5; 10 positions agree with TRBD2. This CDR3 spans 15 amino acids. J was trimmed by 5 bases and V by 7 bases; bases with no gene match: 10. The germline gives CDR1 MNHEY, CDR2 SMNVEV (reference sequence). The CDR3: CASKPSGSARETQYF. The CDR3 nucleotides read TGTGCCAGCAAACCTAGCGGGAGCGCCAGGGAGACCCAGTACTTC.

This chain links TRBV9 with TRBJ1-2; possible D gene TRBD1, 5 bases. Trimming stripped 5 bases from V and 8 bases from J, with 25 bases between. CDR1 and CDR2 from the germline V gene are SGDLS and YYNGEE. This CDR3 contains 16 residues. The CDR3 region is CASSDMSPGPSRGYTF. The CDR3 DNA sequence: TGTGCCAGCAGTGATATGTCGCCAGGGCCGTCGAGGGGCTACACCTTC.

The gene calls are TRBV4-3 and TRBJ2-1, with D perhaps assigned TRBD1 or TRBD2 (5 bases each). V gave up 1 base and J gave up 8 bases, with 18 bases separating them. The CDR3 runs 16 residues. The germline V gene encodes CDR1 LGHNA and CDR2 YSLEER. CDR3 sequence reads: CASSQGWGTGVYEQFF. CDR3 DNA: TGCGCCAGCAGCCAAGGGTGGGGGACCGGCGTCTATGAGCAGTTCTTC.

The chain employs TRBV28 and TRBJ2-7, with TRBD1 identical over 7 bases. Germline trimming cut 6 bases from V and 1 base from J; bases unmatched to any gene: 15. Germline V gene sequence: CDR1 MDHEN, CDR2 SYDVKM. The length of the CDR3 is 17 residues. The CDR3 loop reads CASSLNITGVPSYEQYF. CDR3 bases: TGTGCCAGCAGCCTTAACATTACAGGGGTCCCTTCCTACGAGCAGTACTTC.

The chain uses TRBV29-1 and TRBJ1-1; D is undetermined. The V gene lost 6 bases and the J gene lost 3 bases, with 20 bases spanning the gap. The CDR3 consists of 15 residues. CDR1 and CDR2 from the germline V gene are SQVTM and ANQGSEA. The CDR3 coding sequence is TGCAGCGTGACGGACCTAGGATGGGCCGACACTGAAGCTTTCTTT. As protein: CSVTDLGWADTEAFF.

Only one count was recorded for this clone. This chain links TRBV7-9 with TRBJ2-7; D possibly corresponds to TRBD1 (6 bases). In germline, CDR1 is SEHNR, CDR2 FQNEAQ (reference sequence). CDR3 length equals 13 residues. Trimming pared 1 base from V and 5 bases from J, leaving 9 bases between. The CDR3 DNA sequence: TGTGCCAGCAGCTTAGAACAGGGTAACGAGCAGTACTTC. Encoded protein: CASSLEQGNEQYF.

The rearrangement joins TRBV9 to TRBJ2-1; the match to TRBD2 covers 14 bases. Per germline, CDR1 SGDLS and CDR2 YYNGEE. The CDR3 contains 18 residues. V shed 4 bases and J 9 bases; nucleotides not matched to a gene: 15. CDR3 sequence: CASSTKTGLAGVSAEQFF. The DNA for the CDR3 is TGTGCCAGCAGCACTAAAACGGGACTAGCGGGAGTCTCGGCTGAGCAGTTCTTC.

This chain links TRBV11-2 with TRBJ2-3; 10 nucleotides match TRBD2. Trimming cost V 0 bases and J 14 bases; bases outside gene matches: 11. CDR3 size: 15 residues. Looked up from germline, CDR1 is SGHAT and CDR2 is FQNNGV. The CDR3 DNA sequence: TGTGCCAGCAGCTTAGATTCCCTAGCGGGAGATGGGATGTATTTT. Translating gives CASSLDSLAGDGMYF.

The chain employs TRBV9 and TRBJ2-1; TRBD1 matches at 7 bases. Germline V CDR1 and CDR2: SGDLS, YYNGEE. The CDR3 consists of 15 residues. Trimming removed 2 bases from V and 3 bases from J; junction bases left unmatched: 5. CDR3 loop: CASSVAGTDYNEQFF. Written as DNA, the CDR3 is TGTGCCAGCAGCGTCGCCGGGACAGACTACAATGAGCAGTTCTTC.

This clone was seen only once. The rearrangement links TRBV7-9 to TRBJ2-5, with D possibly matching TRBD1 (5 bases). CDR3 length: 15 amino acids. The V gene lost 1 base and the J gene lost 5 bases, with 14 bases spanning the gap. Germline loops: CDR1 SEHNR, CDR2 FQNEAQ (reference sequence). CDR3 nucleotide sequence: TGTGCCAGCAGCTTAGTAGGGGCCCTACGGGAGACCCAGTACTTC. Its translation: CASSLVGALRETQYF.

J is TRBJ1-5 and V is TRBV19; a weak D match, TRBD1 (6 bases). The length of the CDR3 is 15 residues. Germline V lookup: CDR1 LNHDA, CDR2 SQIVND (reference sequence). V was pared by 3 bases and J by 1 base, with 10 bases between. DNA for the CDR3: TGTGCCAGTAGTATTGCAGGGGTAAGCAATCAGCCCCAGCATTTT. Translation: CASSIAGVSNQPQHF.